One and the same sample provided the 5 T cell receptor beta chains below, sequenced in a study of blood T cell repertoires in COVID-19. The protocol was immunoSEQ multiplex PCR, while the TCRdb copy is restricted to in-frame clones and leaves out a portion. The table has tens of thousands of clones, approximately 80% seen once. Sequenced material: peripheral blood. These receptors all come from a man in his fifties or sixties in a cohort sampled during active COVID-19.

The chain uses TRBV6-5 and TRBJ2-2; 8 nucleotides match TRBD2. Germline values: CDR1 MNHEY, CDR2 SVGAGI. Trimming at V came to 5 bases and at J to 3 bases, leaving 5 bases not matched to a gene. The CDR3 totals 15 residues. This CDR3 is CASSSGSQDTGELFF. CDR3 sequence (DNA): TGTGCCAGCAGTAGCGGGAGTCAGGACACCGGGGAGCTGTTTTTT.

This clone was seen once. The J gene is TRBJ2-5, the V gene TRBV7-2, with TRBD2 matching over 8 bases. With V trimmed by 3 bases and J by 2 bases, 2 bases remained unmatched. The CDR3 is 14 residues long. Germline CDR1 reads SGHTA; CDR2 reads FQGNSA. The CDR3 DNA sequence: TGTGCCAGCAGCTTGCAGCGGGGGCAAGAGACCCAGTACTTC. Its translation is CASSLQRGQETQYF.

This rearrangement joins TRBV19 to TRBJ2-7; a weak D match, TRBD1 (6 bases). V was clipped by 0 bases and J by 5 bases, with 14 bases between them. This CDR3 region has 15 residues. Looked up from germline, CDR1 is LNHDA and CDR2 is SQIVND (reference sequence). CDR3 bases: TGTGCCAGTAGTATAGATGGACAGTTCGGTGACGAGCAGTACTTC. It is translated as CASSIDGQFGDEQYF.

The DNA of the CDR3 is TGCGCCAGCAGCTTAAGGCTACGGGTCACAGATACGCAGTATTTT. Protein product: CASSLRLRVTDTQYF. This sequence joins TRBV5-1 and TRBJ2-3; D is undetermined. Trimming shortened V by 2 bases and J by 2 bases, and 12 bases separated the two germline ends. Germline values: CDR1 SGHRS, CDR2 YFSETQ. The CDR3 has 15 residues.

The chain joins TRBV7-8 to TRBJ2-5; TRBD1 is a possible D gene (6 bases). The CDR3 has 16 amino acids. The germline gives CDR1 SGHVS, CDR2 FQNEAQ. V lost 2 bases to trimming and J lost 1 base, with 14 bases between them. CDR3: CASSLMQGQVQETQYF. In DNA form, the CDR3 reads TGTGCCAGCAGCTTAATGCAGGGGCAGGTCCAAGAGACCCAGTACTTC.